This T cell receptor (beta chain) came from a study of control samples from healthy donors and cancer patients. Germline CDR1 is MGHRA and CDR2 is YSYEKL. The CDR3 is made up of 15 amino acids. The trim removed 0 bases at V and 5 bases at J, leaving 6 bases unmatched. Clones were sequenced by immunoSEQ multiplex PCR, and TCRdb holds only the in-frame ones, with some missing. Of roughly 90,000 clones listed, just over 90% are singletons. The specimen sequenced was blood. The sequence derives from a woman aged 30 to 39 in good health. J is TRBJ2-5 and V is TRBV4-1, with TRBD1 matching 7 bases. The CDR3: CASSQDHQGGETQYF. CDR3 nucleotides: TGCGCCAGCAGCCAAGATCATCAAGGGGGCGAGACCCAGTACTTC.